A single T cell receptor (beta chain) is shown here with its context. This receptor's antigen is unknown. No clone much larger than this one lies a single base away; base qualities are absent. The sample belongs to a study of T cell responses to AZD1222 COVID-19 vaccine (dated by TCRdb to the early 2020s). Broadly, across the study: AZD1222 recipients with second doses at about 4 weeks or about 12 weeks were pooled, because spike-specific TCR depth and breadth did not differ between schedules. Trial participants were enrolled into age subgroups of 18-55, 56-69 and 70-plus years, which contained about 150, 28 and 57 TCR-sequenced participants, respectively. A total of around 240 trial participants underwent TCR sequencing, of whom some 210 received two doses of AZD1222 and about 25 received two doses of the MenACWY control vaccine.

The CDR3 regions of human TCRbeta chains were analyzed by immunosequencing. The study's processing was this. Repertoire TCRs were matched against a reference library of SARS-CoV-2-specific TCRs generated with the MIRA antigen-specificity platform. Breadth was defined as the fraction of unique TCRs that were SARS-CoV-2-associated, and depth was defined as the fraction of total T cells that were SARS-CoV-2-associated. Using the MIRA data, each spike-specific TCR was mapped to the spike region that the TCR reacts to and placed in a CD4 or CD8 class. Log10-transformed breadth and depth values were compared by one-way ANOVA with Sidak's multiple comparisons tests. The table was pulled from immuneACCESS by TCRdb, which kept in-frame rearrangements only. Such tables lose some clones; where checked, under half of the loss comes from unresolved V genes, and the rest has no known cause. That table furnishes V, J and clone size, whereas the DNA furnished D and trimming. Across this sample there are about 70,000 clones, with 85% seen only once. The top ten clonotypes cover just over 20% of the sample.

Study-level results and caveats: Epitopes outside the regions mutated in the B.1.351 and B.1.1.7 variants were reportedly recognized by nearly half of the unique spike-specific TCRs. Most participants were white British and females outnumbered males, and the authors suggested that clonal diversity may have been underestimated. The 56-69-year group was small, and its depth increase did not reach significance, likely because of low power. Because no samples from the day 14 peak response were available, repertoires could be characterized only after the peak T cell response. The vaccine-associated CD4 TCRs covered the entire spike protein, and the dominant responses fell in regions 160-218 and 743-854. Conclusions about previously exposed vaccinees are limited because only six or seven AZD1222 recipients were SARS-CoV-2 seropositive at baseline. A significant rise in spike-specific TCR breadth and depth was observed after two AZD1222 doses relative to day 0 and relative to MenACWY recipients.

The time point tag for this specimen amounts to: baseline before first vaccination. Vaccinee samples were obtained from the UK trials COV001 and COV002, which included a single-blind randomized controlled phase 2/3 trial of AZD1222 (ChAdOx1 nCoV-19) in healthy adults. Trial participant PBMC samples were collected at day 0 and day 28 after the second dose for TCRbeta chain sequencing. The cysteine opens and the phenylalanine closes a CDR3 of 14 amino acids. Of all the DNA, just the CDR3 is kept, 42 bases in frame from base 1. The germline V gene supplies CDR1 SGHAT and CDR2 FQNNGV. A distance of 15 bases separates the germline ends of V and J, which lose 4 bases and 8 bases respectively.

Sample: peripheral blood, taken on day 0 of AZD1222 vaccination. This clonotype originated in an adult in good health. Here the chain combines TRBV11-2 and TRBJ1-5; matching of 5 bases hints at TRBD1 as the D gene. The nucleotides are TGTGCCAGCAGCTCCTTAGGGGTGACCGAGCCCCAGCATTTT. This gives the protein CASSSLGVTEPQHF. When the CDR3 is completed using the reference TRBV11-2 and TRBJ1-5 genes on either side, the full variable domain is EAGVAQSPRYKIIEKRQSVAFWCNPISGHATLYWYQQILGQGPKLLIQFQNNGVVDDSQLPKDRFSAERLKGVDSTLKIQPAKLEDSAVYLCASSSLGVTEPQHFGDGTRLSIL.